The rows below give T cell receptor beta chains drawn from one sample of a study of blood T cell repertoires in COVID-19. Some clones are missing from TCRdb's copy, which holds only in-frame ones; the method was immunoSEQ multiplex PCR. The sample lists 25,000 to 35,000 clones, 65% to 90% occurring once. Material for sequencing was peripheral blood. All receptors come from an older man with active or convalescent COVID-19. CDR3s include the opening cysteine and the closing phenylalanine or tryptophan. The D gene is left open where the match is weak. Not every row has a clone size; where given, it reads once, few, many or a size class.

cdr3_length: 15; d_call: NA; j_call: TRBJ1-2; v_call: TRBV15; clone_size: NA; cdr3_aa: CATSRDREGLRGYTF; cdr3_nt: TGTGCCACCAGCAGAGATAGGGAGGGGCTCCGGGGCTACACCTTC
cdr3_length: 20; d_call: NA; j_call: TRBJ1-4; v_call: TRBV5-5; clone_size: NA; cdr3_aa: CASSLAFLSQAVTTNEKLFF; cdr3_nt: TGTGCCAGCAGCTTGGCCTTTTTGTCCCAGGCCGTAACAACTAATGAAAAACTGTTTTTT
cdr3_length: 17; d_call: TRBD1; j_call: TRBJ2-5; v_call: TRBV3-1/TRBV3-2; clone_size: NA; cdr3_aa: CASSPRGRQGQGQTQYF; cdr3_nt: TGTGCCAGCAGCCCCAGGGGGAGACAGGGGCAAGGACAGACCCAGTACTTC
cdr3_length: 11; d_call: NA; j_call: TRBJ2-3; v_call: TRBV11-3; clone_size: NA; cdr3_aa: CASSLDNTQYF; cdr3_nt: TGTGCCAGCAGCTTAGATAATACGCAGTATTTT
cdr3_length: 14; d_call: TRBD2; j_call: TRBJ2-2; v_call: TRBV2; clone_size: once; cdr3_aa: CASSREGNTGELFF; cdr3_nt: TGTGCCAGCAGCCGGGAGGGAAACACCGGGGAGCTGTTTTTT
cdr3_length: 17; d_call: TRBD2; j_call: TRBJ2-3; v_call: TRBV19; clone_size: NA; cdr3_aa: CASSKGLAGASTDTQYF; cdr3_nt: TGTGCCAGTAGTAAGGGACTAGCGGGAGCCTCCACAGATACGCAGTATTTT
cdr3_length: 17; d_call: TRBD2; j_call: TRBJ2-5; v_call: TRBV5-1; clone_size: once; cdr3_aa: CASSLGLAGDIQETQYF; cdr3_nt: TGCGCCAGCAGCTTGGGACTAGCGGGGGACATCCAAGAGACCCAGTACTTC
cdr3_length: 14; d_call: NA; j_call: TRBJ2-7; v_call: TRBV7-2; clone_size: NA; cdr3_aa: CASSLERSGGAQYF; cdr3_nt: TGTGCCAGCAGCTTAGAGCGTAGCGGAGGAGCGCAGTACTTC
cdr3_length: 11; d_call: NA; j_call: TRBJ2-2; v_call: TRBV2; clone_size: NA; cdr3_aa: CASRAPGELFF; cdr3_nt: TGTGCCAGCCGCGCACCCGGGGAGCTGTTTTTT
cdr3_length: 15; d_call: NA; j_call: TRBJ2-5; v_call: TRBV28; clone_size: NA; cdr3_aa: CASSLGAGPQETQYF; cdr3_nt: TGTGCCAGCAGTCTTGGGGCAGGGCCCCAAGAGACCCAGTACTTC